This T cell receptor beta chain was documented in a study of cytomegalovirus exposure and HLA in healthy donors. For the study at large: Some 200 million T cells yielded approximately 100 million unique TCR beta sequences, as an earlier analysis found. Whole-study results and caveats: Whilst most TCR sequences proved rare, a subset of public TCRs occurred across many donors.

CDR1 and CDR2 from the germline V gene are SGHRS and YFSETQ. The V segment lost 6 bases and the J segment 4 bases; nucleotides outside the gene matches: 5. The CDR3 runs to 14 residues. Both 60 Vbeta primers and 13 Jbeta primers went into the PCR. In the original processing: About 10 million of 80 million or so unique TCR beta chains were shared, per a later count. The data were produced by immunoSEQ multiplex PCR, yet TCRdb's version contains in-frame clones alone and is incomplete. The DNA was the basis for D and trimming; V, J and clone size are from that table. The data contain some 130,000 clones, around 63% of them singletons. As concerns this clone: Its target is not known.

V gene TRBV5-1 combines with J gene TRBJ2-3; 10 nucleotides agree with TRBD1. The specimen sequenced was PBMCs. The clonotype was recovered from a man between 40 and 49 years old in good health and CMV-seropositive. DNA for the CDR3: TGCGCCAGCAAGACAGGGGGCACGGCAGATACGCAGTATTTT. Translation: CASKTGGTADTQYF.